The 11 T cell receptor beta chains reported below all come from one sample, sequenced in a study of cytomegalovirus exposure and HLA in healthy donors. The table came from immunoSEQ multiplex PCR; TCRdb's copy has only in-frame clones and leaves some out. The data contain some 120,000 clones, about 83% of them singletons. The sample was PBMCs. The receptors originated from a woman in her 30s in good health and CMV-seronegative.

This clone occurred once. This rearrangement joins TRBV27 to TRBJ1-1; weak D call: TRBD1 (5 bases). V was cut by 6 bases and J by 4 bases, with 12 bases left in between. Germline V gene lookup returns CDR1 MNHEY and CDR2 SMNVEV (reference sequence). This CDR3 is 13 amino acids long. The CDR3 DNA sequence: TGTGCCAGCAGCCTCAGCGGGACCACTGAAGCTTTCTTT. Its protein product is CASSLSGTTEAFF.

This clone was seen once. The chain links TRBV5-6 to TRBJ1-5; 7 nucleotides agree with TRBD1. V trimming: 0 bases; J trimming: 6 bases; junction bases outside the gene matches: 3. This CDR3 contains 14 residues. Per the germline V gene, CDR1 is SGHDT and CDR2 is YYEEEE. CDR3 in DNA: TGTGCCAGCAGCTTGGGAGGGGGCGGTCAGCCCCAGCATTTT. Its protein product is CASSLGGGGQPQHF.

The rearrangement links TRBV7-2 to TRBJ2-7, with 10 bases identical to TRBD1. The CDR3 runs 13 residues. CDR1 is SGHTA and CDR2 is FQGNSA in the germline V gene. J lost 2 bases, V lost 6 bases, and 1 base had no gene match. CDR3 loop: CASRGTGAYEQYF. The CDR3 DNA is TGTGCCAGCAGAGGGACAGGGGCCTACGAGCAGTACTTC.

In its sample, this clone was seen a few times. The J gene is TRBJ1-1, the V gene TRBV6-1; a weak D match, TRBD1 (6 bases). Trimming cost V 10 bases and J 0 bases, with 9 bases left between them. Per the germline V gene, CDR1 is MNHNS and CDR2 is SASEGT. This CDR3 has 12 residues. CDR3 loop: CATRQVNTEAFF. The DNA of the CDR3 is TGTGCCACCCGACAGGTGAACACTGAAGCTTTCTTT.

The rearrangement joins TRBV5-6 to TRBJ1-2; D is unresolved. The V and J ends lost 4 bases and 3 bases respectively, with 13 bases between them. In germline, CDR1 is SGHDT, CDR2 YYEEEE. The CDR3 has 14 amino acids. DNA of the CDR3: TGTGCCAGCAGCCCTGGTGCCGGGGACTATGGCTACACCTTC. The encoded protein is CASSPGAGDYGYTF.

The V call is TRBV2, the J call TRBJ1-5, with 9 bases lining up with TRBD1. The germline gives CDR1 SNHLY, CDR2 FYNNEI. This CDR3 has 15 amino acids. V lost 10 bases to trimming and J lost 1 base; unmatched junction nucleotides: 8. The CDR3, as DNA: TGTGCCACCGACGACAGGGGGGTAAGCAATCAGCCCCAGCATTTT. This encodes CATDDRGVSNQPQHF.

This clone was counted once. V gene TRBV5-5 combines with J gene TRBJ2-7; perhaps TRBD1 as D (5 bases). Germline CDR1 and CDR2: SGHKS and YYEKEE (reference sequence). This CDR3 comprises 14 residues. The V gene lost 0 bases and the J gene lost 5 bases, with 12 bases spanning the gap. The CDR3 DNA reads as TGTGCCAGCAGCTTGGTCCGACAGCTCAACGAGCAGTACTTC. It yields the protein CASSLVRQLNEQYF.

This clone appeared a few times. V and J are TRBV30 and TRBJ2-7; perhaps TRBD1 as D (6 bases). CDR1 is GTSNPN and CDR2 is SVGIG in the germline V gene (reference sequence). The CDR3 loop spans 15 amino acids. Between the trimmed V and J ends, which lost 3 bases and 4 bases, there was a span of 19 bases. The CDR3 DNA reads as TGTGCCTGGAGCGCCCCGCCACAGGGAGCGTACGAGCAGTACTTC. It yields the protein CAWSAPPQGAYEQYF. Variable domain in full (rest from reference TRBV30 and TRBJ2-7): SQTIHQWPATLVQPVGSPLSLECTVEGTSNPNLYWYRQAAGRGLQLLFYSVGIGQISSEVPQNLSASRPQDRQFILSSKKLLLSDSGFYLCAWSAPPQGAYEQYFGPGTRLTVT.

V gene TRBV30 combines with J gene TRBJ2-3; 9 nucleotides agree with TRBD2. Germline values: CDR1 GTSNPN, CDR2 SVGIG (reference sequence). The CDR3 covers 15 residues. V was clipped by 2 bases and J by 1 base; unmatched bases: 4. The CDR3 region is CAWSRIAGGTDTQYF. CDR3 DNA sequence: TGTGCCTGGAGTCGGATAGCGGGGGGCACAGATACGCAGTATTTT.

The chain is built from TRBV6-4 and TRBJ1-2; D is ambiguous. CDR1 MRHNA and CDR2 SNTAGT come from the germline V gene. CDR3 length equals 15 residues. Deletions cut 2 bases from V and 0 bases from J, with 10 bases between. The CDR3 nucleotides read TGTGCCAGCAGTGACCTGGAGTTTCCTAACTATGGCTACACCTTC. It is translated as CASSDLEFPNYGYTF.

The V call is TRBV27, the J call TRBJ2-7; tentative D call: TRBD1 (6 bases). Deletions cut 5 bases from V and 3 bases from J, with 14 bases between. The germline V gene encodes CDR1 MNHEY and CDR2 SMNVEV (reference sequence). The CDR3 is 14 amino acids. The chain's CDR3 is CASSAQGRLYEQYF. Written as DNA, the CDR3 is TGTGCCAGCAGTGCACAGGGACGTCTCTACGAGCAGTACTTC.